The 14 T cell receptor beta chains in this list originate from one sample, sequenced in a study of blood T cell repertoires in COVID-19. Method: immunoSEQ multiplex PCR; TCRdb's copy keeps in-frame clones and lacks some. Here the sample spans about 74,000 clones, about 90% being singletons. What was sequenced was peripheral blood. The receptor source for this set is an elderly woman with acute or convalescent COVID-19.

The V and J genes are TRBV25-1 and TRBJ2-3, with D tentatively TRBD1 (5 bases). CDR3 length equals 13 residues. V gave up 10 bases and J gave up 1 base, with 12 bases separating them. Per germline, CDR1 MGHDK and CDR2 SYGVNS. DNA for the CDR3: TGTGCCACCGCGGAACAGGGCACAGATACGCAGTATTTT. Translating gives CATAEQGTDTQYF.

The chain combines TRBV9 with TRBJ2-3; TRBD2 matches at 10 bases. J was trimmed by 1 base and V by 4 bases; bases with no gene match: 6. Per the germline V gene, CDR1 is SGDLS and CDR2 is YYNGEE. CDR3 length: 16 residues. In nucleotides, the CDR3 is TGTGCCAGCAGCCCCCGAGCGGGAGGGGGCACAGATACGCAGTATTTT. It specifies CASSPRAGGGTDTQYF.

The J gene is TRBJ1-1, the V gene TRBV9, with D possibly being TRBD1 (6 bases). The CDR3 runs 15 residues. V was shortened by 2 bases and J by 1 base, with 12 bases between the two germline ends. Germline V gives CDR1 SGDLS, CDR2 YYNGEE. In DNA, the CDR3 is TGTGCCAGCAGCGTTCAGGGGTCTTGGAACACTGAAGCTTTCTTT. It translates to CASSVQGSWNTEAFF.

The chain is built from TRBV5-1 and TRBJ1-4; D uncertain. From germline, CDR1 is SGHRS and CDR2 YFSETQ. The CDR3 extends over 15 amino acids. V shed 4 bases and J shed 7 bases, with 17 bases lying between them. The CDR3 spells CASSPVPTTGEKLFF. The CDR3 DNA sequence: TGCGCCAGCAGCCCAGTTCCCACAACGGGTGAAAAACTGTTTTTT.

The V gene is TRBV9, the J gene TRBJ1-2, with a possible D match to TRBD1 (5 bases). Trimming removed 3 bases at V and 0 bases at J, with 15 bases between. Looked up from germline, CDR1 is SGDLS and CDR2 is YYNGEE. The CDR3 length is 16 residues. CDR3: CASSDNQGLANYGYTF. The CDR3, as DNA: TGTGCCAGCAGCGACAACCAGGGACTGGCTAACTATGGCTACACCTTC.

Concerning this clone itself: Other DNA sequences in this sample translate to the same CDR3. In DNA form, the CDR3 reads TGTGCCAGCAGCTTAGGTTTAGCGGGAGGGCCGGGGGATACGCAGTATTTT. Translated, it gives CASSLGLAGGPGDTQYF. The chain is built from TRBV7-2 and TRBJ2-3, with TRBD2 matching 11 bases. The germline V gene has CDR1 SGHTA and CDR2 FQGNSA. This CDR3 contains 17 residues. V gave up 1 base and J gave up 6 bases; unmatched junction bases: 9.

This rearrangement joins TRBV6-5 to TRBJ2-7, with no clear D. Germline assignment: CDR1 MNHEY and CDR2 SVGAGI. This CDR3 is built from 14 residues. The ends were cut back, 7 bases at V and 4 bases at J, with 17 bases in the middle. CDR3 sequence reads: CASKDLFSSYEQYF. In DNA form, the CDR3 reads TGTGCCAGCAAGGATCTCTTTAGCTCATACGAGCAGTACTTC.

With regard to this clone: At one of its ends the junction is not consistent with the germline gene, which may arise from a read error. CDR3 residues: CASSYSKGTRSTSF. CDR3 nucleotide sequence: TGTGCCAGCAGTTACTCGAAAGGGACTAGATCCACCTCTTTT. The rearrangement uses TRBV6-2 or TRBV6-3 and TRBJ2-3; 8 bases map to TRBD2. The germline V gene encodes CDR1 MNHEY and CDR2 SVGEGT. The CDR3 extends over 14 amino acids.

The chain joins TRBV19 to TRBJ1-5; a weak D match, TRBD1 (5 bases). The CDR3 spans 15 residues. CDR1 is LNHDA, CDR2 SQIVND, per germline (reference sequence). V lost 5 bases to trimming and J lost 2 bases, with 13 bases between them. As DNA, the CDR3 is TGTGCCAGTAGTGTGGGGCAGGCCGGCAATCAGCCCCAGCATTTT. This translates into CASSVGQAGNQPQHF.

This rearrangement joins TRBV10-3 to TRBJ2-1; 14 bases align to TRBD2. The J segment lost 8 bases and the V segment lost 8 bases, leaving 5 bases of the junction unmatched. The CDR3 extends over 14 amino acids. Germline CDR1 ENHRY, CDR2 SYGVKD. CDR3 sequence reads: CAILGTSGGDEQFF. In DNA form, the CDR3 reads TGTGCCATCCTCGGGACTAGCGGGGGAGATGAGCAGTTCTTC.

This chain joins TRBV18 and TRBJ1-2; D unclear. Trimming removed 2 bases from V and 8 bases from J, with 15 bases in between. The germline V gene has CDR1 KGHSH and CDR2 LQKENI. The CDR3 spans 14 residues. CDR3 amino acids: CASSPMSQAKGYTF. CDR3 nucleotides: TGTGCCAGCTCACCAATGAGTCAGGCGAAGGGCTACACCTTC. Combining the CDR3 with reference TRBV18 and TRBJ1-2 gives the whole variable domain NAGVMQNPRHLVRRRGQEARLRCSPMKGHSHVYWYRQLPEEGLKFMVYLQKENIIDESGMPKERFSAEFPKEGPSILRIQQVVRGDSAAYFCASSPMSQAKGYTFGSGTRLTVV.

The V gene is TRBV29-1, the J gene TRBJ2-7, with TRBD1 matching 7 bases. V lost 6 bases, J lost 6 bases, and 11 bases stayed unmatched. The CDR3 runs to 13 residues. Germline CDR1 and CDR2: SQVTM and ANQGSEA. The CDR3 sequence is CSVRNRGSGEQYF. CDR3 nucleotides: TGCAGCGTCAGGAACAGGGGTTCGGGCGAGCAGTACTTC.

The rearrangement uses TRBV5-1 and TRBJ2-4; 7 nucleotides agree with TRBD1. Germline V gene data show CDR1 as SGHRS and CDR2 as YFSETQ. This CDR3 is 16 amino acids long. The trim removed 4 bases at V and 0 bases at J, leaving 7 bases unmatched. The CDR3 reads CASSPPGQIAKNIQYF. The CDR3 DNA sequence: TGCGCCAGCAGCCCCCCGGGACAGATAGCCAAAAACATTCAGTACTTC.

The genes are TRBV9 and TRBJ2-4; 8 bases line up with TRBD2. The CDR3 totals 14 residues. V trimming: 4 bases; J trimming: 5 bases; junction bases outside the gene matches: 5. CDR1 is SGDLS and CDR2 is YYNGEE in the germline V gene. CDR3 sequence (DNA): TGTGCCAGCAGCTCCGGGGGGGCCGAAAACATTCAGTACTTC. Its translation: CASSSGGAENIQYF. The variable domain in full, with the rest retrieved from reference TRBV9 and TRBJ2-4, is DSGVTQTPKHLITATGQRVTLRCSPRSGDLSVYWYQQSLDQGLQFLIQYYNGEERAKGNILERFSAQQFPDLHSELNLSSLELGDSALYFCASSSGGAENIQYFGAGTRLSVL.